This T cell receptor beta chain was captured by sequencing in a study of response to subunit inactivated influenza vaccine (dated by TCRdb to between 2018 and 2020). Describing the broader study: Deep quantitative T cell receptor repertoire profiling was used in the study to track responses to a trivalent subunit inactivated influenza vaccine. Summary of the overall study and its limitations: It was suggested by the authors that each seasonal influenza vaccination may recruit only a limited number of new T cells.

Library preparation used RT-PCR. For sequencing, an Illumina HiSeq 2500 was employed. The public reads were run again by TCRdb, first through fastp at Q25 and then through MiXCR, and only productive beta chains were kept. All rows with the same CDR3 protein become a single entry with the most common DNA and genes. This sample gives more than 450,000 distinct CDR3 sequences in total; over 9% of them show up just once. Together, the top ten hold roughly 9.6% of the sample. This clonotype was counted only a few times. Its antigen is not yet known. Nothing much larger sits one base from this clone, and base qualities are not available. The germline V gene provides CDR1 SGHRS and CDR2 YFSETQ. V and J are truncated by 5 bases and 5 bases respectively, leaving an intervening sequence of 16 bases. The CDR3 contains 14 residues, cysteine and phenylalanine counted. The sequence is cut down to CDR3 DNA, 42 bases in frame from base 1.

The sample was also reused in another study, on T cells expressing NK-cell markers. According to the second study: 5'RACE template switching, by which a universal primer site and unique molecular identifiers were added, was used to make TCR beta cDNA libraries. In sorted CD3+CD56+NKG2C+, CD3+CD56+NKG2C- and CD3+CD56-NKG2C+ T-cell subsets from about 8 donors, TCR beta-chain repertoires were profiled. Of the eight sequenced donors, seven were found to be HCMV-seropositive and one was found to be HCMV-seronegative. In several experiments an anti-gammadeltaTCR antibody was added to restrict sorting to alphabetaTCR-expressing T cells. In several donors, the dominant CD3+CD56+NKG2C+ clonotypes ranked among the top 10 CD8+ clonotypes, making up about 1.0-7.0% of CD8+ T cells. Those dominant clonotypes were again the most abundant among CD3+CD56-NKG2C+ cells in a few donors, at about 28.3-65%. It remained unclear whether the expanded NKG2C-expressing T cell clones were specific for HCMV antigens. The eight sequenced donors were randomly selected healthy volunteers, three men and five women. HCMV serostatus was determined by detecting HCMV-specific IgG in serum with a commercial ELISA kit. Ficoll density gradient centrifugation was used to isolate peripheral blood mononuclear cells from blood. For 5 or 6 donors, unsorted PBMC were also used to sequence bulk peripheral blood T-cell repertoires. cDNA synthesis was primed from the TCR beta constant segment, followed by two successive PCR amplification steps. The libraries were sequenced on Illumina HiSeq 2000/2500, MiSeq or NextSeq, producing 2 x 150 bp reads. MIGEC handled demultiplexing of the reads and grouping by UMI, while MiTCR was used to assemble and quantify clonotypes. To remove erroneous sequences, TCR cDNA sequences were retained only when supported by two or more reads. The tcR package was used for downstream repertoire analysis, with clonotypes matched between fractions based on CDR3 nucleotide sequence plus V segment. VDJmatch was used to annotate antigen specificity against VDJdb, with one amino acid substitution in CDR3 allowed.

The sequence was obtained from a man between 50 and 59 years old who received an inactivated influenza vaccine. Donor details come from another sample of the same person, matched by shared clones. The chain is encoded by TRBV5-1 joined to TRBJ1-2, with no D gene named confidently. Sequenced material: PBMCs from blood, taken on the day of vaccination. The CDR3 is CASRSAGFEYGYTF. The bases read TGCGCCAGCAGGTCCGCCGGGTTCGAATATGGCTACACCTTC.